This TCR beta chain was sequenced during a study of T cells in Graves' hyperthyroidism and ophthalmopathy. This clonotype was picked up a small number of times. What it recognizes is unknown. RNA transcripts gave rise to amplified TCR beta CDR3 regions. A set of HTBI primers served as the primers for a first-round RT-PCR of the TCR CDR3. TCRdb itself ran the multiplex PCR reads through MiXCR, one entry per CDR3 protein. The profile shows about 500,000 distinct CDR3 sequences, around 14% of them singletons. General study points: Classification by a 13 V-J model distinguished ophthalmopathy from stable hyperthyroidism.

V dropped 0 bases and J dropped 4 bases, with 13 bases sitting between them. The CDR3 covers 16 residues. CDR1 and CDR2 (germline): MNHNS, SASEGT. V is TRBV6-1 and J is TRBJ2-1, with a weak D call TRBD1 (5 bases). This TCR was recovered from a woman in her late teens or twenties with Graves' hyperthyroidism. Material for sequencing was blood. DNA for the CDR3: TGTGCCAGCAGTGAAGCGAAAGGGGTAAAGTACAATGAGCAGTTCTTC. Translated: CASSEAKGVKYNEQFF.